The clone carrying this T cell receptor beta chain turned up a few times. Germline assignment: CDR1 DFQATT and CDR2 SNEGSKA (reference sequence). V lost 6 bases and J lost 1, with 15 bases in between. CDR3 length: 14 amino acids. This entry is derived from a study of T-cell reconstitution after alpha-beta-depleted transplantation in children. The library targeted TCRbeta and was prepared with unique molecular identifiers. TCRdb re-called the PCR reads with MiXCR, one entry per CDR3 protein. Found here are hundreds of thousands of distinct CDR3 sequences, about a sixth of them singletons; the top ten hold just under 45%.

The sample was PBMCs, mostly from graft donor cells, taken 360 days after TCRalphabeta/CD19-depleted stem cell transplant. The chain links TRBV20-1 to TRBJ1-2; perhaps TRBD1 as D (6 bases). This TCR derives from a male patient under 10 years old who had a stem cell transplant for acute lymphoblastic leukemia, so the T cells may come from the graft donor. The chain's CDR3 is CSARGGADNYGYTF. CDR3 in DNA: TGCAGTGCGAGGGGGGGTGCCGATAACTATGGCTACACCTTC.